This TCR beta chain is from a study of CXCR3-negative and CXCR3-positive naive CD8 T cells. With UMI labels, 5' RACE was used to prepare the TRB cDNA libraries. TCRdb reprocessed the 5' RACE reads, with one entry per CDR3 protein and no DNA. The repertoire table contains 150,000 to 160,000 distinct CDR3 sequences. Comment on this clonotype: Its matching antigen is unknown.

The germline gives CDR1 KGHDR, CDR2 SFDVKD. The CDR3 spans 17 residues. General study findings and limits: Unlike memory cells, which differed, naive CXCR3-negative and CXCR3-positive cells had similar TRBV-TRBJ usage. TRB CDR3s were more hydrophobic in CXCR3-positive than in CXCR3-negative naive cells.

The chain has TRBV24-1 and TRBJ2-7; as DNA is missing, the TRBD1 call by TCRdb cannot be tested. The sequenced sample consisted of naive CXCR3+ CD8+ T cells from blood. Specified subset: CD45RO-CCR7+CD27+CD95- naive CD8+ T cells expressing CXCR3 (TNR3+). This TCR came from a human donor in good health. Some clones in this sample may be carry-over from other donors' samples. Here the CDR3 reads CATSDRSGTGDTYEQYF.